This T cell receptor (beta chain) was sequenced for a study of blood T cell repertoires in COVID-19. About the study: Samples taken during acute and convalescent COVID-19 were collected in the United States, Italy and Spain. Sources were T cells, B-cell-depleted T cells, or PBMCs; the material itself was cDNA or gDNA.

Study processing details: Estimated nucleated cell counts came from reference gene primer amplification. Data came from immunoSEQ multiplex PCR; TCRdb stores just in-frame clones and leaves some out. From that table come the V and J calls and clone size; the DNA was used to work out D and trimming. The sample lists about 120,000 clones, roughly 80% occurring once. The germline V gene encodes CDR1 SEHNR and CDR2 FQNEAQ (reference sequence). The V gene end was trimmed by 4 bases and the J gene end by 0 bases; junction bases not matched to a gene: 6. The CDR3 has 16 residues. This sequence was found in a human donor in a cohort sampled during active COVID-19. Sequenced: peripheral blood. The chain carries TRBV7-9 and TRBJ1-3, with 7 bases that match TRBD1. Written as DNA, the CDR3 is TGTGCCAGCAGCTCCTCAGGGGGAAGCTCTGGAAACACCATATATTTT. It specifies CASSSSGGSSGNTIYF.